Below are 26 T cell receptor beta chains sequenced from a single sample in a study of blood T cell repertoires in COVID-19. Clones were read by immunoSEQ multiplex PCR, and TCRdb kept only the in-frame ones, dropping some. The sample shows under 300,000 clones, 70% to 85% of them seen only once. The sample taken for sequencing was PBMCs or T cells enriched from blood (not recorded which). The source of these receptors is a man aged 35-49 years who had recovered from COVID-19.

This sequence joins TRBV4-1 and TRBJ1-2, with 7 bases aligning to TRBD1. The CDR3 is 14 residues long. V lost 4 bases to trimming and J lost 6 bases; unmatched junction nucleotides: 8. The V gene's germline CDR1 is MGHRA and CDR2 YSYEKL. CDR3 coding DNA: TGCGCCAGCAGCCCCACACAGGGGAAGGATGGCTACACCTTC. Its protein product is CASSPTQGKDGYTF.

This clone showed up just once. The chain has TRBV19 and TRBJ2-4; possibly TRBD1 for D (5 bases). The CDR3 runs 15 residues. Germline V lookup: CDR1 LNHDA, CDR2 SQIVND (reference sequence). V was clipped by 5 bases and J by 2 bases, with 13 bases between them. This CDR3 reads CASSVQGVTKNIQYF. In DNA, the CDR3 is TGTGCCAGTAGTGTCCAAGGGGTAACCAAAAACATTCAGTACTTC.

The chain couples TRBV4-1 to TRBJ1-2; maybe TRBD1 (5 bases). Germline V CDR1 and CDR2: MGHRA, YSYEKL. The CDR3 totals 16 residues. The V and J ends lost 3 bases and 8 bases respectively, with 22 bases between them. DNA of the CDR3: TGCGCCAGCAGCCAGGGTCGCCCGGCTCAGGGAGGGGGCTACACCTTC. This sequence encodes CASSQGRPAQGGGYTF.

This clone was detected only once. The chain links TRBV6-1 to TRBJ2-7; TRBD1 agrees at 11 bases. This CDR3 is built from 17 residues. Germline lookup yields CDR1 MNHNS and CDR2 SASEGT. Trimming cost V 0 bases and J 3 bases; bases outside gene matches: 7. The CDR3 is CASSEAGPGQGDYEQYF. The CDR3 DNA sequence: TGTGCCAGCAGTGAAGCGGGGCCGGGACAGGGGGACTACGAGCAGTACTTC.

This clone was counted a single time. V is TRBV27 and J is TRBJ1-6, with TRBD1 as a possible D gene (6 bases). The CDR3 has 14 residues. CDR1 MNHEY and CDR2 SMNVEV come from the germline V gene (reference sequence). The V and J ends lost 5 bases and 9 bases respectively, with 14 bases between them. CDR3: CASSLTGWGSPLHF. The CDR3 coding sequence is TGTGCCAGCAGTCTTACAGGGTGGGGTTCACCCCTCCACTTT.

The V call is TRBV4-1, the J call TRBJ1-5, with 12 bases matching TRBD1. Losses at the gene ends were 2 bases for V and 8 bases for J; bases not matched to a gene: 7. The CDR3 is 16 residues long. From germline, CDR1 is MGHRA and CDR2 YSYEKL. CDR3 protein: CASSQSGTGGLKPQHF. DNA of the CDR3: TGCGCCAGCAGCCAATCCGGGACAGGGGGCTTGAAGCCCCAGCATTTT.

The J gene is TRBJ2-2, the V gene TRBV7-7; perhaps TRBD1 as D (6 bases). The V and J ends lost 5 bases and 0 bases respectively, with 13 bases between them. CDR3 length: 16 amino acids. Germline values: CDR1 SSHAT, CDR2 FNYEAQ (reference sequence). The CDR3 spells CASSLSGDPNTGELFF. CDR3 nucleotide sequence: TGTGCCAGCAGCCTCTCAGGGGACCCGAACACCGGGGAGCTGTTTTTT. The variable domain in full, completed from reference TRBV7-7 and TRBJ2-2, reads GAGVSQSPRYKVTKRGQDVTLRCDPISSHATLYWYQQALGQGPEFLTYFNYEAQPDKSGLPSDRFSAERPEGSISTLTIQRTEQRDSAMYRCASSLSGDPNTGELFFGEGSRLTVL.

CDR3 coding DNA: TGTGCCAGCAGCGCGGACAGGGAAACTGAAGCTTTCTTT. Encoded protein: CASSADRETEAFF. V usage is TRBV9 and J usage is TRBJ1-1, with 8 bases matching TRBD1. CDR3 length: 13 amino acids. The J segment lost 5 bases and the V segment lost 3 bases, leaving 3 bases of the junction unmatched. Looked up from germline, CDR1 is SGDLS and CDR2 is YYNGEE. Full variable domain (missing parts from reference TRBV9 and TRBJ1-1): DSGVTQTPKHLITATGQRVTLRCSPRSGDLSVYWYQQSLDQGLQFLIQYYNGEERAKGNILERFSAQQFPDLHSELNLSSLELGDSALYFCASSADRETEAFFGQGTRLTVV.

This chain connects TRBV12-3 or TRBV12-4 to TRBJ1-5, with 8 bases that match TRBD1. CDR3 length: 13 residues. Losses at the gene ends were 6 bases for V and 8 bases for J; bases not matched to a gene: 6. CDR3 loop: CASRPTGGEPQHF. Here the CDR3 DNA reads TGTGCCAGCAGGCCTACAGGGGGAGAGCCCCAGCATTTT.

On this clone: One end of the junction varies from germline; a read error may be responsible. The chain joins TRBV4-1 to TRBJ2-2; D possibly corresponds to TRBD2 (5 bases). Germline V gene sequence: CDR1 MGHRA, CDR2 YSYEKL. CDR3 length equals 14 residues. The CDR3 DNA is TGCGCCAGCAGTTCCCCAGTTTCCACCGGGGAGCTGCTTTTT. Its translation: CASSSPVSTGELLF.

This chain joins TRBV2 and TRBJ2-3; 8 nucleotides align to TRBD2. The CDR3 is 15 amino acids. Germline V gene sequence: CDR1 SNHLY, CDR2 FYNNEI. J gave up 2 bases and V 6 bases, and 7 bases lay outside the gene matches. The CDR3 DNA is TGTGCCAGCAGCGGTAGAGCGGGGGTCACAGATACGCAGTATTTT. It translates to CASSGRAGVTDTQYF.

The sample holds one count of this clone. The genes are TRBV12-3 or TRBV12-4 and TRBJ1-4; no reliable D call. The V and J ends lost 3 bases and 7 bases respectively, with 6 bases between them. There are 12 residues in the CDR3. DNA of the CDR3: TGTGCCAGCAGTTTTAGAGGTGAAAAACTGTTTTTT. Its protein product is CASSFRGEKLFF.

This sequence joins TRBV5-8 and TRBJ1-2; unclear D gene. V lost 4 bases, J lost 14 bases, and 12 bases lay in between. The V gene's germline CDR1 is SGHTS and CDR2 YDEGEE. This CDR3 is 10 amino acids long. CDR3 residues: CASSRRILTF. In DNA form, the CDR3 reads TGTGCCAGCAGCCGCCGAATTCTAACCTTC.

This chain joins TRBV27 and TRBJ1-5, with 8 positions matching TRBD1. The CDR3 runs to 14 residues. Per the germline V gene, CDR1 is MNHEY and CDR2 is SMNVEV (reference sequence). Losses at the gene ends were 5 bases for V and 6 bases for J; bases not matched to a gene: 6. As DNA, the CDR3 is TGTGCCAGCAGTCCGGACAGGGCGAGTCAGCCCCAGCATTTT. This encodes CASSPDRASQPQHF.

J is TRBJ2-7 and V is TRBV10-3; 10 nucleotides agree with TRBD1. The CDR3 sequence is 15 residues long. After removal of 3 bases from V and 5 bases from J, the junction contained 7 bases not matched to a gene. Germline CDR1 ENHRY, CDR2 SYGVKD. The CDR3 is CAISDGDRGRDEQYF. As DNA, the CDR3 is TGTGCCATCAGTGATGGGGACAGGGGTCGCGACGAGCAGTACTTC.

This chain links TRBV28 with TRBJ2-2, with TRBD2 as a possible D gene (6 bases). The CDR3 has 15 amino acids. The V gene's germline CDR1 is MDHEN and CDR2 SYDVKM. Trimming took off 6 bases at V and 8 bases at J, with 19 bases between the two ends. The CDR3 sequence is CASSRRDRPWGELFF. CDR3 sequence (DNA): TGTGCCAGCAGCCGGAGGGACCGGCCTTGGGGGGAGCTGTTTTTT. Using reference TRBV28 and TRBJ2-2 for the parts outside the CDR3, the full variable domain is DVKVTQSSRYLVKRTGEKVFLECVQDMDHENMFWYRQDPGLGLRLIYFSYDVKMKEKGDIPEGYSVSREKKERFSLILESASTNQTSMYLCASSRRDRPWGELFFGEGSRLTVL.

The chain has TRBV6-2 or TRBV6-3 and TRBJ1-5, with 7 bases matching TRBD1. CDR1 MNHEY and CDR2 SVGEGT come from the germline V gene. J was trimmed by 0 bases and V by 5 bases; bases with no gene match: 10. This CDR3 comprises 17 residues. The CDR3 DNA follows: TGTGCCAGCAGTATCTCGCACAGGGGCTCTAGCAATCAGCCCCAGCATTTT. Translated, it gives CASSISHRGSSNQPQHF.

This clone was detected only once. This CDR3 reads CATSDERGSQPQHF. The CDR3 DNA is TGTGCCACCAGTGATGAAAGGGGAAGTCAGCCCCAGCATTTT. The chain is built from TRBV24-1 and TRBJ1-5, with D tentatively TRBD1 (5 bases). The CDR3 spans 14 residues. V was shortened by 3 bases and J by 6 bases, with 11 bases between the two germline ends. The germline V gene has CDR1 KGHDR and CDR2 SFDVKD.

V gene TRBV14 combines with J gene TRBJ2-7, with 11 bases that match TRBD1. With 10 bases clipped from V and 5 bases from J, the junction kept 7 bases outside the gene matches. This CDR3 has 13 amino acids. The germline CDR1 and CDR2 sequences are SGHDN and FVKESK. The CDR3, as DNA: TGTGCCAACCGGACAGGGGGCGTTGACGAGCAGTACTTC. Its translation is CANRTGGVDEQYF.

The chain links TRBV24-1 to TRBJ1-5, with a weak D call TRBD1 (6 bases). The V and J ends lost 4 bases and 3 bases respectively, with 18 bases between them. The CDR3 loop spans 17 amino acids. From germline, CDR1 is KGHDR and CDR2 SFDVKD. CDR3 amino acids: CATSDSSTGSDNQPQHF. CDR3 bases: TGTGCCACCAGTGACTCTAGCACAGGGAGCGACAATCAGCCCCAGCATTTT.

This chain uses TRBV5-1 with TRBJ1-6; TRBD1 might be the D (5 bases). CDR1 and CDR2 (germline): SGHRS, YFSETQ. The CDR3 contains 15 residues. V gave up 2 bases and J gave up 8 bases, with 14 bases separating them. CDR3 residues: CASSLSGQSDSPLHF. The CDR3 nucleotides are TGCGCCAGCAGCTTATCAGGGCAATCGGATTCACCCCTCCACTTT.

The chain uses TRBV6-1 and TRBJ1-5; 8 bases agree with TRBD1. The CDR3 length is 16 residues. From germline, CDR1 is MNHNS and CDR2 SASEGT. Unmatched junction bases numbered 7, after V lost 2 bases and J lost 4 bases. The CDR3 DNA follows: TGTGCCAGCAGTGAAACAGGGGGACGGGTTAATCAGCCCCAGCATTTT. As protein: CASSETGGRVNQPQHF.

Of note for this clone: Other DNA sequences in the same sample also yield this CDR3. This chain uses TRBV9 with TRBJ1-3; unclear D gene. Germline V gene sequence: CDR1 SGDLS, CDR2 YYNGEE. The CDR3 totals 12 residues. Trimming removed 4 bases at V and 4 bases at J, with 6 bases between. In DNA form, the CDR3 reads TGTGCCAGCAGCCCCAGGGGAAACACCATATATTTT. Translated: CASSPRGNTIYF.

This sequence joins TRBV14 and TRBJ2-5; D remains unclear. The CDR3 has 13 amino acids. From germline, CDR1 is SGHDN and CDR2 FVKESK. V lost 0 bases to trimming and J lost 5 bases, with 7 bases between them. The CDR3 reads CASSQDVEETQYF. For the CDR3, the DNA is TGTGCCAGCAGCCAAGACGTTGAGGAGACCCAGTACTTC.

In this sample, this clone turned up once. This chain uses TRBV27 with TRBJ2-1; 9 nucleotides match TRBD2. Germline assignment: CDR1 MNHEY and CDR2 SMNVEV (reference sequence). V lost 2 bases to trimming and J lost 8 bases; unmatched junction nucleotides: 10. The CDR3 covers 16 residues. In nucleotides, the CDR3 is TGTGCCAGCAGTTTAGAAACCCTAGCGGGACGGGATGAGCAGTTCTTC. This sequence encodes CASSLETLAGRDEQFF.

The gene calls are TRBV7-8 and TRBJ1-1, with a possible D match to TRBD1 (5 bases). Trimming removed 5 bases at V and 6 bases at J, with 16 bases between. The V gene's germline CDR1 is SGHVS and CDR2 FQNEAQ. The CDR3 has 14 amino acids. The CDR3 DNA follows: TGTGCCAGCAGCATTCAGGGAGGAATCGCTGAAGCTTTCTTT. This encodes CASSIQGGIAEAFF.